This T cell receptor beta chain was sequenced in a study of PD-L1 blockade in urothelial cancer. Study information: Patients had been given 0 to 3 earlier chemotherapy regimens.

The repertoire was sequenced with immunoSEQ multiplex PCR; TCRdb's copy has only in-frame clones and lacks some. The data contain 85,000 to 90,000 clones, around 90% of them singletons. The germline gives CDR1 MDHEN, CDR2 SYDVKM. The CDR3 contains 13 residues. Trimming took off 9 bases at V and 6 bases at J, with 18 bases between the two ends. The time point here: pretreatment peripheral blood. This clonotype was obtained from an elderly woman with urothelial cancer. The input for sequencing was PBMCs, taken around atezolizumab (anti-PD-L1) treatment. V and J are TRBV28 and TRBJ2-7; weak D call: TRBD2 (5 bases). The CDR3 reads CASNGPAGLEQYF. CDR3 bases: TGTGCCAGTAACGGACCGGCGGGTCTCGAGCAGTACTTC. Variable domain in full (rest from reference TRBV28 and TRBJ2-7): DVKVTQSSRYLVKRTGEKVFLECVQDMDHENMFWYRQDPGLGLRLIYFSYDVKMKEKGDIPEGYSVSREKKERFSLILESASTNQTSMYLCASNGPAGLEQYFGPGTRLTVT.